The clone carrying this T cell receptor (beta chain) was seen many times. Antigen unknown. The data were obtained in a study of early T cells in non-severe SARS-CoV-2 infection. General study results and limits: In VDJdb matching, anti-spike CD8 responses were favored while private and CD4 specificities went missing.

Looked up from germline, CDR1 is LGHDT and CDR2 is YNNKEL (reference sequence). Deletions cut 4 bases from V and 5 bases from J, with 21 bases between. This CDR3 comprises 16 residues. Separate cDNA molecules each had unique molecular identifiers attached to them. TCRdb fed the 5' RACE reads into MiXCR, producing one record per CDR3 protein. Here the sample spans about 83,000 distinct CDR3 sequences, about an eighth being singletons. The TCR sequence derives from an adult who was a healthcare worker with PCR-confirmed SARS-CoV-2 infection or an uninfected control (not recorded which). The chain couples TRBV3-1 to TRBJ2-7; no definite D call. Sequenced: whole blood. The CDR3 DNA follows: TGTGCCAGCAGCCCCCCCCGGGCCTCAGGTCCCAACGAGCAGTACTTC. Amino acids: CASSPPRASGPNEQYF.